These 22 T cell receptor beta chains were all obtained from the same sample, sequenced in a study of CD8+ T cells in alopecia areata. cDNA serving as the sequencing template came from extracted, reverse transcribed RNA. Clones were read by immunoSEQ multiplex PCR, and TCRdb kept only the in-frame ones, dropping some. Altogether some 240,000 clones are present, less than 75% being singletons, with the ten largest covering approximately 1.4%. Noted treatment: oral pan-JAK inhibitor, 5-10 mg twice daily. This material consisted of CD4+ T cells sorted from blood, taken at week 4, from a patient treated with tofacitinib. The receptors were sampled from a human donor with alopecia areata.

The chain recombines TRBV5-6 with TRBJ1-1, with TRBD1 as a possible D gene (6 bases). This CDR3 spans 14 amino acids. Trimming stripped 0 bases from V and 8 bases from J, with 14 bases between. Germline V lookup: CDR1 SGHDT, CDR2 YYEEEE. The CDR3 nucleotides are TGTGCCAGCAGCTTGGGGACAGCCTCAGGGGAAGCTTTCTTT. Residues: CASSLGTASGEAFF.

The chain joins TRBV4-1 to TRBJ2-3, with 9 bases fitting TRBD2. V gave up 2 bases and J gave up 2 bases; unmatched junction bases: 14. The CDR3 has 19 amino acids. Germline values: CDR1 MGHRA, CDR2 YSYEKL. The CDR3 loop reads CASSQPRRPSGDITDTQYF. For the CDR3, the DNA is TGCGCCAGCAGCCAACCCCGGAGGCCTAGCGGGGATATCACAGATACGCAGTATTTT.

The V call is TRBV30, the J call TRBJ2-7; D is possibly TRBD2 (6 bases). CDR3 length equals 14 residues. Trimming removed 1 base from V and 6 bases from J, with 16 bases in between. Per the germline V gene, CDR1 is GTSNPN and CDR2 is SVGIG (reference sequence). CDR3 amino acids: CAWSEEGFGREQYF. DNA of the CDR3: TGTGCCTGGAGTGAGGAGGGATTCGGTCGCGAGCAGTACTTC.

The rearrangement uses TRBV10-3 and TRBJ2-5, with 7 bases identical to TRBD1. The CDR3 is 14 amino acids. After removal of 5 bases from V and 2 bases from J, the junction contained 5 bases not matched to a gene. Germline CDR1 reads ENHRY; CDR2 reads SYGVKD. The CDR3 reads CAISSTTGQETQYF. The CDR3 coding sequence is TGTGCCATCAGTTCTACGACAGGGCAAGAGACCCAGTACTTC.

Here the CDR3 DNA reads TGCGCCAGCAGCCAAGCTTGGGGGGGCACTAACTATGGCTACACCTTC. Translating gives CASSQAWGGTNYGYTF. V and J are TRBV4-3 and TRBJ1-2; the D gene is possibly TRBD1 (6 bases). V gave up 1 base and J gave up 0 bases, with 12 bases separating them. This CDR3 region has 16 residues. Germline V gene lookup returns CDR1 LGHNA and CDR2 YSLEER.

This clone was found a few times. The genes are TRBV23-1 and TRBJ2-7; D is perhaps TRBD1 or TRBD2 (5 bases each). TRBV23-1 is reported as an ORF; its role is uncertain. This CDR3 region has 16 residues. The ends were cut back, 6 bases at V and 4 bases at J, with 22 bases in the middle. CDR3 coding DNA: TGCGCCAGCAGCCCATCAATCCAGGGAGCTCGATACGAGCAGTACTTC. Protein: CASSPSIQGARYEQYF.

This chain connects TRBV5-1 to TRBJ2-3; 7 bases fit TRBD2. Looked up from germline, CDR1 is SGHRS and CDR2 is YFSETQ. V shed 4 bases and J 4 bases; nucleotides not matched to a gene: 6. This CDR3 region has 14 residues. As DNA, the CDR3 is TGCGCCAGCAGCGGAGGAGGACTAGCAGATACGCAGTATTTT. This translates into CASSGGGLADTQYF.

The chain joins TRBV30 to TRBJ1-5; 7 nucleotides match TRBD1. The CDR3 covers 14 residues. The V and J ends lost 3 bases and 3 bases, in that order; junction bases with no gene match: 5. CDR1 and CDR2 from the germline V gene are GTSNPN and SVGIG (reference sequence). The CDR3 spells CAWSEGQHNQPQHF. CDR3 DNA sequence: TGTGCCTGGAGCGAGGGACAGCACAATCAGCCCCAGCATTTT.

This clone has at least ten counts. Written as DNA, the CDR3 is TGTGCCAGCAGTGTTGCCGGGACGACAAACGAGCAGTACTTC. Its translation is CASSVAGTTNEQYF. The rearrangement uses TRBV2 and TRBJ2-7; either TRBD1 or TRBD2 may supply D (5 bases each). The CDR3 sequence is 14 residues long. The V gene lost 4 bases and the J gene lost 5 bases, with 15 bases spanning the gap. Germline CDR1 and CDR2: SNHLY and FYNNEI.

This clone was found a few times. V and J are TRBV11-3 and TRBJ1-1, with D perhaps TRBD1 (6 bases). This CDR3 contains 16 residues. Germline V CDR1 and CDR2: SGHNT, YENEEA. The V end was cut by 5 bases, the J end by 0 bases, with 16 bases between. This CDR3 is CASSPQGTVMNTEAFF. For the CDR3, the DNA is TGTGCCAGCAGCCCACAGGGTACGGTGATGAACACTGAAGCTTTCTTT.

The chain combines TRBV18 with TRBJ2-7; no reliable D call. CDR3 size: 14 residues. Germline V gene sequence: CDR1 KGHSH, CDR2 LQKENI. Trimming shortened V by 3 bases and J by 2 bases, and 11 bases separated the two germline ends. The CDR3 loop reads CASSPSSITYEQYF. The DNA of the CDR3 is TGTGCCAGCTCACCGTCGTCCATTACCTACGAGCAGTACTTC.

The chain combines TRBV7-2 with TRBJ1-2, with 7 nucleotides matching TRBD1. The V gene end was trimmed by 7 bases and the J gene end by 2 bases; junction bases not matched to a gene: 4. This CDR3 contains 13 residues. Germline V CDR1 and CDR2: SGHTA, FQGNSA. The CDR3 region has the DNA TGTGCCAGCACCATGACAGGGAACTATGGCTACACCTTC. Translation gives CASTMTGNYGYTF.

The table lists this clone with a count of one. The chain couples TRBV20-1 to TRBJ1-2; D is unresolved. With 6 bases removed from V and 6 bases from J, the gap between germline ends came to 11 bases. This CDR3 has 11 amino acids. Germline V gene lookup returns CDR1 DFQATT and CDR2 SNEGSKA (reference sequence). CDR3 in amino acids: CSANQRDGYTF. CDR3 DNA: TGCAGTGCCAATCAGAGAGATGGCTACACCTTC.

The gene calls are TRBV11-2 and TRBJ2-5, with 7 bases fitting TRBD2. V gave up 5 bases and J gave up 5 bases; unmatched junction bases: 2. This CDR3 spans 12 amino acids. Germline V gene data show CDR1 as SGHAT and CDR2 as FQNNGV. The CDR3 bases are TGTGCCAGCAGCCGAGCGGGGGAGACCCAGTACTTC. Its translation: CASSRAGETQYF.

This chain links TRBV11-2 with TRBJ2-4, with TRBD2 matching over 8 bases. The germline V gene has CDR1 SGHAT and CDR2 FQNNGV. There are 14 residues in the CDR3. V was pared by 5 bases and J by 8 bases, with 8 bases of the junction left unmatched. CDR3 nucleotide sequence: TGTGCCAGCAGCCCCCAACGGGGGGGCTACATTCAGTACTTC. Protein: CASSPQRGGYIQYF.

The chain is built from TRBV5-1 and TRBJ2-2, with 10 bases aligning to TRBD1. Germline-derived CDR1 and CDR2 are SGHRS and YFSETQ. J was trimmed by 7 bases and V by 4 bases; bases with no gene match: 4. This CDR3 is built from 14 residues. The CDR3: CASSEGQGGGELFF. The CDR3 DNA follows: TGCGCCAGCAGCGAAGGACAGGGGGGCGGGGAGCTGTTTTTT.

This clone was picked up one time. V gene TRBV9 combines with J gene TRBJ2-5; 14 bases agree with TRBD2. The V gene's germline CDR1 is SGDLS and CDR2 YYNGEE. The ends lost 4 bases at V and 4 bases at J; junction bases unmatched: 3. The CDR3 covers 15 residues. In nucleotides, the CDR3 is TGTGCCAGCAGCCAAGGACTAGCGGGGGGAGAGACCCAGTACTTC. Its translation: CASSQGLAGGETQYF.

The chain couples TRBV7-6 to TRBJ2-7; a possible D gene is TRBD2 (6 bases). CDR1 is SGHVS, CDR2 FNYEAQ, per germline. There are 15 residues in the CDR3. V dropped 5 bases and J dropped 4 bases, with 18 bases sitting between them. The CDR3 DNA is TGTGCCAGCAGCGCCGGACCGGGACTGATTTACGAGCAGTACTTC. Translating gives CASSAGPGLIYEQYF.

V is TRBV2 and J is TRBJ2-3; D gene ambiguous. The CDR3 contains 14 residues. Germline loops: CDR1 SNHLY, CDR2 FYNNEI. Trimming took 8 bases from V and 4 from J, leaving 16 bases between them. CDR3 residues: CASGGAPSPDTQYF. The CDR3 nucleotides are TGTGCCAGCGGTGGAGCCCCATCACCAGATACGCAGTATTTT.

This clone was counted between two and nine times. In DNA, the CDR3 is TGTGCCAGCAGCCCGGGACCCCTGACCTACGAGCAGTACTTC. Protein sequence: CASSPGPLTYEQYF. The chain joins TRBV7-2 to TRBJ2-7, with D tentatively TRBD1 or TRBD2 (5 bases each). Germline CDR1 reads SGHTA; CDR2 reads FQGNSA. V gave up 5 bases and J gave up 2 bases, with 13 bases separating them. The CDR3 has 14 amino acids.

V usage is TRBV30 and J usage is TRBJ1-4; D call uncertain. Trimming shortened V by 1 base and J by 6 bases, and 15 bases separated the two germline ends. Germline V gene data show CDR1 as GTSNPN and CDR2 as SVGIG (reference sequence). This CDR3 is built from 15 residues. For the CDR3, the DNA is TGTGCCTGGAGTGGATTCGGATCCCCCGATGAAAAACTGTTTTTT. Its protein is CAWSGFGSPDEKLFF.

This clone came up a few times. The chain combines TRBV7-9 with TRBJ2-1; the match to TRBD2 covers 10 bases. The V gene end was trimmed by 5 bases and the J gene end by 9 bases; junction bases not matched to a gene: 13. The CDR3 extends over 16 amino acids. The germline V gene encodes CDR1 SEHNR and CDR2 FQNEAQ (reference sequence). CDR3 in DNA: TGTGCCAGCAGCCTCCTAGCGGGGGTCGGGTCAGGTGAGCAGTTCTTC. Translated: CASSLLAGVGSGEQFF.